This record concerns one T cell receptor beta chain sequence. The CDR3 is 13 residues long. Germline CDR1 and CDR2: MGHRA and YSYEKL. V lost 4 bases and J 5 bases, leaving 11 bases between the germline ends. Data came from immunoSEQ multiplex PCR; TCRdb stores just in-frame clones and leaves some out. Of roughly 70,000 clones listed, more than 70% are singletons. The data originate from a study of blood T cell repertoires in COVID-19. Study in general: There were acute and convalescent COVID-19 samples, and they came from the United States, Italy and Spain.

J is TRBJ1-2 and V is TRBV4-1, with a weak D call TRBD1 (5 bases). The material sequenced was peripheral blood. This TCR came from a woman between 65 and 79 years old with acute or convalescent COVID-19. The CDR3 loop is CASSLSTGYGYTF. In DNA form, the CDR3 reads TGCGCCAGCAGCCTATCAACAGGTTATGGCTACACCTTC.